A single sample gave rise to the 32 T cell receptor beta chains below, sequenced in a study of CD8 T cells in Susac syndrome. Random hexamers primed reverse transcription of about 0.5 to 1 ug RNA. TCRdb re-called the immunoSEQ multiplex PCR reads through MiXCR, storing one row per CDR3 protein. Among roughly 140,000 distinct CDR3 sequences listed, nearly 97% were seen once. Sequencing was carried out using CD8+ T cells from PBMCs. The receptors originated from a human donor with multiple sclerosis.

This chain links TRBV29-1 with TRBJ1-1; D remains ambiguous. V was cut by 3 bases and J by 11 bases, with 16 bases left in between. Germline assignment: CDR1 SQVTM and CDR2 ANQGSEA. CDR3 length: 12 residues. The DNA for the CDR3 is TGCAGCGTTGATAGCCTCTTCGTCGGGGCTTTCTTT. It codes for CSVDSLFVGAFF.

This clonotype has only a few counts. This chain joins TRBV18 and TRBJ2-7; no firm D call. The CDR3 spans 11 residues. Germline CDR1 reads KGHSH; CDR2 reads LQKENI. V lost 4 bases and J lost 2, with 3 bases in between. The CDR3 DNA reads TGTGCCAGCTCACACACCTACGAGCAGTACTTC. Protein product: CASSHTYEQYF.

V usage is TRBV7-2 and J usage is TRBJ1-2, with D perhaps matching TRBD1 (5 bases). Trimming stripped 6 bases from V and 5 bases from J, with 19 bases between. Germline V gene sequence: CDR1 SGHTA, CDR2 FQGNSA. There are 15 residues in the CDR3. The DNA for the CDR3 is TGTGCCAGCAGTCTCCGGGACCCCGGTGGATATGGCTACACCTTC. Amino acid sequence: CASSLRDPGGYGYTF.

The CDR3 loop reads CASSVRGGLQETQYF. The CDR3 nucleotides are TGTGCCAGCAGCGTACGCGGGGGCCTCCAAGAGACCCAGTACTTC. The chain links TRBV9 to TRBJ2-5, with a possible D match to TRBD2 (7 bases). V shed 1 base and J shed 1 base, with 11 bases lying between them. The CDR3 is 15 residues long. CDR1 is SGDLS, CDR2 YYNGEE, per germline.

The DNA for the CDR3 is TGTGCCAGCAGTGACCGGGGGGGCCGCGAGACCCAGTACTTC. Protein sequence: CASSDRGGRETQYF. The gene calls are TRBV12-3 or TRBV12-4 and TRBJ2-5; 8 bases are a match to TRBD2. J gave up 5 bases and V 5 bases, and 7 bases lay outside the gene matches. This CDR3 contains 14 residues.

The chain uses TRBV4-2 and TRBJ2-5, with D tentatively TRBD1 (6 bases). Deletions cut 0 bases from V and 0 bases from J, with 14 bases between. This CDR3 is built from 17 residues. CDR1 and CDR2 from the germline V gene are LGHNA and YNFKEQ. As DNA, the CDR3 is TGTGCCAGCAGCCAAGAACAGGGTCGACTGTACCAAGAGACCCAGTACTTC. As protein: CASSQEQGRLYQETQYF.

The chain links TRBV28 to TRBJ1-2, with a weak D call TRBD1 (5 bases). Germline V gene sequence: CDR1 MDHEN, CDR2 SYDVKM. CDR3 length: 15 amino acids. V gave up 5 bases and J gave up 4 bases, with 17 bases separating them. For the CDR3, the DNA is TGTGCCAGCAGTACTTCTCGGGACGGCCTCTATGGCTACACCTTC. This sequence encodes CASSTSRDGLYGYTF.

The chain employs TRBV5-6 and TRBJ2-3; D not resolved. Between the trimmed V and J ends, which lost 0 bases and 3 bases, there was a span of 8 bases. The CDR3 is 14 residues long. The germline V gene has CDR1 SGHDT and CDR2 YYEEEE. For the CDR3, the DNA is TGTGCCAGCAGCTTGGTCCGGGCGACAGATACGCAGTATTTT. Its translation is CASSLVRATDTQYF.

The rearrangement links TRBV2 to TRBJ2-2; D remains ambiguous. V dropped 2 bases and J dropped 4 bases, with 2 bases sitting between them. Germline V gene data show CDR1 as SNHLY and CDR2 as FYNNEI. This CDR3 region has 12 residues. CDR3 loop: CASSEFTGELFF. In DNA, the CDR3 is TGTGCCAGCAGTGAATTCACCGGGGAGCTGTTTTTT.

CDR3 sequence: CASSDSRGGRSDTQYF. The CDR3 bases are TGCGCCAGCAGCGACTCGCGGGGGGGCCGGTCAGATACGCAGTATTTT. The chain uses TRBV4-1 and TRBJ2-3; 9 positions agree with TRBD2. The germline CDR1 and CDR2 sequences are MGHRA and YSYEKL. The CDR3 extends over 16 amino acids. V dropped 5 bases and J dropped 4; count of bases not matched to a gene: 10.

The V and J genes are TRBV20-1 and TRBJ1-6; maybe TRBD1 (5 bases). There are 14 residues in the CDR3. With 0 bases removed from V and 7 bases from J, the gap between germline ends came to 10 bases. Germline CDR1 DFQATT, CDR2 SNEGSKA (reference sequence). The CDR3 nucleotides read TGCAGTGCTAGAGAAGGGACGGAGAATTCACCCCTCCACTTT. Translated: CSAREGTENSPLHF.

This sequence joins TRBV15 and TRBJ1-6; no clear D gene. From germline, CDR1 is LNHNV and CDR2 YYDKDF (reference sequence). V was pared by 5 bases and J by 0 bases, with 8 bases between. This CDR3 spans 15 amino acids. The CDR3 loop reads CATSEPSSYNSPLHF. In nucleotides, the CDR3 is TGTGCCACCAGCGAGCCCAGCTCCTATAATTCACCCCTCCACTTT.

Written as DNA, the CDR3 is TGCAGTGCCACCCCCCCGGCAGCCAGATTCTACGCGGATACGCAGTATTTT. It yields the protein CSATPPAARFYADTQYF. This chain links TRBV20-1 with TRBJ2-3; D ambiguous. The V and J ends lost 6 bases and 6 bases respectively, with 28 bases between them. The CDR3 has 17 amino acids. Germline values: CDR1 DFQATT, CDR2 SNEGSKA (reference sequence).

This clonotype appeared a single time. The V gene is TRBV12-3 or TRBV12-4, the J gene TRBJ2-2; unclear D gene. This CDR3 comprises 15 residues. Trimming removed 7 bases at V and 6 bases at J, with 18 bases between. CDR3 DNA sequence: TGTGCCAGCATAAGAGACACTCTCGTCTCCGGGGAGCTGTTTTTT. Translated: CASIRDTLVSGELFF.

The chain employs TRBV27 and TRBJ1-1; D is possibly TRBD1 (5 bases). Trimming stripped 4 bases from V and 2 bases from J, with 8 bases between. Germline CDR1 is MNHEY and CDR2 is SMNVEV (reference sequence). This CDR3 region has 13 residues. CDR3 DNA sequence: TGTGCCAGCAGTTCACAGGTAAACACTGAAGCTTTCTTT. Its translation is CASSSQVNTEAFF.

The V and J genes are TRBV24-1 and TRBJ2-3; D is perhaps TRBD1 or TRBD2 (6 bases each). This CDR3 spans 15 amino acids. Germline assignment: CDR1 KGHDR and CDR2 SFDVKD. V was clipped by 3 bases and J by 9 bases, with 18 bases between them. The chain's CDR3 is CATSDPRHTGATQYF. In DNA, the CDR3 is TGTGCCACCAGTGATCCTAGGCATACGGGGGCCACGCAGTATTTT.

The chain is built from TRBV15 and TRBJ2-2, with D uncertain. Trimming stripped 2 bases from V and 6 bases from J, with 13 bases between. The CDR3 is made up of 15 amino acids. CDR1 and CDR2 from the germline V gene are LNHNV and YYDKDF (reference sequence). CDR3 in DNA: TGTGCCACCAGCAGACGTCGCGAGGTCCCCGGGGAGCTGTTTTTT. Amino acid sequence: CATSRRREVPGELFF.

The chain employs TRBV5-1 and TRBJ1-1; D is uncertain. V lost 4 bases to trimming and J lost 3 bases, with 10 bases between them. The CDR3 is made up of 13 amino acids. In germline, CDR1 is SGHRS, CDR2 YFSETQ. CDR3 DNA sequence: TGCGCCAGCAGCCTGCATGGGGACACTGAAGCTTTCTTT. Its protein product is CASSLHGDTEAFF. The entire variable domain, with the rest obtained from reference TRBV5-1 and TRBJ1-1, is as follows: KAGVTQTPRYLIKTRGQQVTLSCSPISGHRSVSWYQQTPGQGLQFLFEYFSETQRNKGNFPGRFSGRQFSNSRSEMNVSTLELGDSALYLCASSLHGDTEAFFGQGTRLTVV.

The chain couples TRBV13 to TRBJ2-1; no definite D call. Trimming took 5 bases from V and 6 from J, leaving 8 bases between them. This CDR3 spans 12 amino acids. The V gene's germline CDR1 is PRHDT and CDR2 FYEKMQ (reference sequence). CDR3 loop: CASSMLRNEQFF. The CDR3 coding sequence is TGTGCCAGCAGCATGTTACGCAATGAGCAGTTCTTC.

The J gene is TRBJ1-1, the V gene TRBV20-1; D possibly corresponds to TRBD1 (5 bases). The germline V and J ends were trimmed by 0 bases and 2 bases, with 10 bases remaining between them. In germline, CDR1 is DFQATT, CDR2 SNEGSKA (reference sequence). The CDR3 is 14 residues long. CDR3 loop: CSARDLQGNTEAFF. The CDR3 DNA reads as TGCAGTGCTAGAGACCTCCAGGGTAACACTGAAGCTTTCTTT.

The chain uses TRBV12-3 or TRBV12-4 and TRBJ2-1, with D uncertain. The V end was cut by 5 bases, the J end by 3 bases, with 5 bases between. This CDR3 has 12 residues. CDR3 in amino acids: CASSTNYNEQFF. Here the CDR3 DNA reads TGTGCCAGCAGTACTAACTACAATGAGCAGTTCTTC.

The V and J genes are TRBV20-1 and TRBJ2-3, with TRBD2 identical over 12 bases. Trimming took 7 bases from V and 2 from J; bases not matched to a gene: 16. The CDR3 is made up of 18 amino acids. Germline lookup yields CDR1 DFQATT and CDR2 SNEGSKA (reference sequence). For the CDR3, the DNA is TGCAGTGTTAACCTAGCTAGCGGGGGGGCAAGCCTCACAGATACGCAGTATTTT. Its translation is CSVNLASGGASLTDTQYF.

The rearrangement links TRBV9 to TRBJ1-1; tentative D call: TRBD1 (5 bases). This CDR3 region has 15 residues. V was clipped by 0 bases and J by 7 bases, with 16 bases between them. The germline V gene encodes CDR1 SGDLS and CDR2 YYNGEE. For the CDR3, the DNA is TGTGCCAGCAGCGTAGCTGATGGGGGTGGGGATGAAGCTTTCTTT. The encoded protein is CASSVADGGGDEAFF. Using reference TRBV9 and TRBJ1-1 for the parts outside the CDR3, the full variable domain is DSGVTQTPKHLITATGQRVTLRCSPRSGDLSVYWYQQSLDQGLQFLIQYYNGEERAKGNILERFSAQQFPDLHSELNLSSLELGDSALYFCASSVADGGGDEAFFGQGTRLTVV.

This rearrangement joins TRBV29-1 to TRBJ2-5; 7 bases are a match to TRBD2. The CDR3 length is 13 residues. Germline V gene data show CDR1 as SQVTM and CDR2 as ANQGSEA. Trimming took 1 base from V and 8 from J; bases not matched to a gene: 7. CDR3 residues: CSVEAGREGTQYF. The DNA for the CDR3 is TGCAGCGTTGAAGCGGGCAGGGAGGGTACCCAGTACTTC.

The V call is TRBV18, the J call TRBJ2-1, with 10 positions matching TRBD2. The V and J ends lost 5 bases and 8 bases, in that order; junction bases with no gene match: 6. The CDR3 totals 14 residues. Germline V gives CDR1 KGHSH, CDR2 LQKENI. The CDR3 sequence: CASSTGTSVHEQFF. In DNA form, the CDR3 reads TGTGCCAGCTCAACGGGGACTAGCGTCCATGAGCAGTTCTTC.

This sequence joins TRBV9 and TRBJ1-2; D is undetermined. The germline V gene has CDR1 SGDLS and CDR2 YYNGEE. Trimming shortened V by 0 bases and J by 6 bases, and 18 bases separated the two germline ends. The CDR3 runs to 16 residues. The CDR3 coding sequence is TGTGCCAGCAGCGTAGACGAAGTGGAGGGTAGGGATGGCTACACCTTC. Protein product: CASSVDEVEGRDGYTF.

The chain joins TRBV30 to TRBJ1-6, with D possibly TRBD1 on 5 matching bases. CDR1 and CDR2 (germline): GTSNPN, SVGIG (reference sequence). V was trimmed by 3 bases and J by 6 bases, leaving 12 bases between them. CDR3 length: 14 residues. CDR3 region: CAWSPGTGNSPLHF. CDR3 bases: TGTGCCTGGAGCCCCGGGACCGGTAATTCACCCCTCCACTTT.

This chain uses TRBV12-3 or TRBV12-4 with TRBJ2-7; TRBD1 matches 8 bases. The CDR3 consists of 15 residues. Losses at the gene ends were 6 bases for V and 3 bases for J; bases not matched to a gene: 10. The CDR3 region has the DNA TGTGCCAGCAGAGCCGGGACAGGTCCCTACTACGAGCAGTACTTC. As protein: CASRAGTGPYYEQYF.

This clonotype has a single count. V and J are TRBV7-8 and TRBJ2-1, with 12 bases matching TRBD2. Germline trimming cut 0 bases from V and 8 bases from J; bases unmatched to any gene: 5. Germline CDR1 SGHVS, CDR2 FQNEAQ. This CDR3 has 16 residues. The CDR3 DNA follows: TGTGCCAGCAGCTTAGCAGGGCTAGCGGGGGGGGATGAGCAGTTCTTC. Its protein product is CASSLAGLAGGDEQFF. Full variable domain (missing parts from reference TRBV7-8 and TRBJ2-1): GAGVSQSPRYKVAKRGQDVALRCDPISGHVSLFWYQQALGQGPEFLTYFQNEAQLDKSGLPSDRFFAERPEGSVSTLKIQRTQQEDSAVYLCASSLAGLAGGDEQFFGPGTRLTVL.

The chain joins TRBV11-3 to TRBJ2-1; 7 bases fit TRBD2. Trimming took 4 bases from V and 4 from J; bases not matched to a gene: 7. CDR1 is SGHNT and CDR2 is YENEEA in the germline V gene. The CDR3 is 15 residues long. DNA of the CDR3: TGTGCCAGCAGCTACAGCGGGGATCCATACAATGAGCAGTTCTTC. This translates into CASSYSGDPYNEQFF.

The chain carries TRBV14 and TRBJ2-7; TRBD1 is a possible D gene (6 bases). Trimming stripped 8 bases from V and 6 bases from J, with 14 bases between. Germline CDR1 and CDR2: SGHDN and FVKESK. This CDR3 has 12 residues. This CDR3 reads CASPWDISEQYV. CDR3 nucleotide sequence: TGTGCCAGCCCTTGGGACATAAGCGAGCAGTACGTC.

The V gene is TRBV9, the J gene TRBJ1-4; D is undetermined. CDR3 length equals 16 residues. Germline V lookup: CDR1 SGDLS, CDR2 YYNGEE. Trimming removed 3 bases at V and 0 bases at J, with 12 bases between. CDR3 sequence (DNA): TGTGCCAGCAGCGCGACTGGGCGGGCAACTAATGAAAAACTGTTTTTT. It codes for CASSATGRATNEKLFF.